This TCR beta chain was sequenced for a study of shared clonotypes between healthy human individuals. Per germline, CDR1 MDHEN and CDR2 SYDVKM. With V trimmed by 10 bases and J by 4 bases, 6 bases remained unmatched. The CDR3 spans 12 residues. Here immunoSEQ multiplex PCR was the method, and the copy in TCRdb shows in-frame clones only, minus some. Of about 1.5 million clones detected, 98% appear once; the ten largest clones hold roughly 0.4%. Sequenced material: naive CD4+ T cells sorted from blood. The sample's subset: CD45RA+ positively selected. This clonotype was sampled from a man aged 25-45 years in good health. The rearrangement links TRBV28 to TRBJ2-5; 7 bases are a match to TRBD2. The DNA for the CDR3 is TGTGCCACTCGGGACTATCGAGAGACCCAGTACTTC. Translation gives CATRDYRETQYF.